This TCR beta chain was sequenced in a study of T cell responses to AZD1222 COVID-19 vaccine (dated by TCRdb to 2020 to 2023). Background on the whole study: TCR sequencing was performed for about 240 trial participants, of whom around 210 were given two doses of AZD1222 and approximately 25 were given two doses of MenACWY control vaccine. Trial participants were enrolled by age into 18-55, 56-69 and 70-plus year subgroups, with approximately 160, 26 and 62 TCR-sequenced participants respectively. On the study overall, not on this receptor specifically: Most participants were white British and females outnumbered males, and the authors suggested that clonal diversity may have been underestimated. CD4 TCRs associated with the vaccine covered the entire spike protein, and the dominant responses were in regions 160-218 and 743-854. In the small 56-69-year group, the increase in depth fell short of significance, most likely because of low power. Only a handful of AZD1222 recipients were SARS-CoV-2 seropositive at baseline, limiting conclusions about previously exposed vaccinees. Nearly half of unique spike-specific TCRs reportedly recognized epitopes outside regions mutated in the B.1.351 and B.1.1.7 variants. After two AZD1222 doses, both the breadth and the depth of spike-specific TCRs were significantly higher than at day 0 and than in MenACWY recipients. Because no day 14 peak-response samples were available, repertoires were characterized only after the peak T cell response.

Notes on this clone: Its specific antigen is unknown. It has no much larger one-base neighbor in the sample; base qualities were not kept.

The CDR3 regions of human TCRbeta chains were analyzed by immunosequencing. In the paper's pipeline: TCRs in the repertoires were matched against a reference library of SARS-CoV-2-specific TCRs that had been generated with the MIRA antigen-specificity platform. Breadth was defined as the fraction of unique TCRs that were SARS-CoV-2-associated, and depth was defined as the fraction of total T cells that were SARS-CoV-2-associated. Each spike-specific TCR was assigned to its reactive spike region and to a CD4 or CD8 class using the MIRA data. Log10-transformed breadth and depth values were compared by one-way ANOVA with Sidak's multiple comparisons tests. This is the immuneACCESS table as TCRdb keeps it, with only in-frame sequences that have V and J called. A part of the clones is gone; compared with another copy, unresolved V genes explain less than half, and the rest is unexplained. Clonal size and the V and J genes are those of that table, whereas D and trimming came from the DNA. The sample table records roughly 90,000 clones; around nine tenths of these occur just once. Roughly 4.5% of the sample lies in the top ten.

In the paper's terms, the time point label means: baseline before first vaccination. The sample's treatment or condition label, in plain terms: meningococcal conjugate vaccine given as trial control. The vaccinee samples were drawn from two UK trials, COV001 and COV002, one of which was a single-blind randomized controlled phase 2/3 trial testing AZD1222 (ChAdOx1 nCoV-19) in healthy adults. Trial participant PBMC samples were collected at day 0 and day 28 after the second dose for TCRbeta chain sequencing. The TCR sequence derives from an adult in good health. Source: peripheral blood, taken on day 0 of MenACWY control vaccination.

In nucleotides, the sequence is TGTGCCAGCAGCTCGGAATTTGGGAAGAATGAGCAGTTCTTC. It specifies CASSSEFGKNEQFF. The rearrangement joined TRBV5-6 to TRBJ2-1; the D gene identity is not certain. The CDR1 and CDR2 encoded by the germline V gene are SGHDT and YYEEEE. From the cysteine up to the phenylalanine, the CDR3 has a length of 14 residues. The DNA shown is the 42-base CDR3, in frame from base 1. The V and J ends are trimmed by 3 bases and 7 bases, leaving 14 bases between them.